A selection of T cell receptor beta chains follows, all from one sample in a study of blood T cell repertoires in COVID-19. Assay used: immunoSEQ multiplex PCR; TCRdb lists only in-frame clones, some missing. Here the sample spans about 400,000 clones, 80% to 90% being singletons. The sequenced sample was PBMCs or T cells enriched from blood (not recorded which). Receptors were obtained from a man aged 35 to 55 in a cohort exposed to, infected with or recovered from COVID-19 (not recorded which). The CDR3 runs from the conserved cysteine through the conserved F or W. D genes are given only for firm matches. Only some rows state a clone size, as once, few, many or a class for expanded clones.

TRBJ1-3 | . | TRBV7-2 | once | CASSQYRANTIYF | TGTGCCAGCAGCCAATACAGGGCCAACACCATATATTTT
TRBJ2-1 | TRBD1 | TRBV3-1/TRBV3-2 | . | CASSQEVGTGVRNEQFF | TGTGCCAGCAGCCAAGAAGTCGGGACAGGGGTGAGGAATGAGCAGTTCTTC
TRBJ2-2 | TRBD1 | TRBV19 | . | CASSISDRAANTGELFF | TGTGCCAGTAGTATATCGGACAGGGCTGCGAACACCGGGGAGCTGTTTTTT
TRBJ2-5 | . | TRBV11-2 | . | CASRSGFGQYF | TGTGCCAGCAGGTCGGGGTTCGGCCAGTACTTC
TRBJ1-2 | . | TRBV28 | . | CASSFGGYTF | TGTGCCAGCAGTTTTGGCGGCTACACCTTC
TRBJ1-2 | TRBD1 | TRBV6-5 | . | CASTGQGGYGYTF | TGTGCCAGCACAGGACAGGGTGGCTATGGCTACACCTTC
TRBJ1-3 | TRBD1 | TRBV19 | . | CASSIKQGPGNTIYF | TGTGCCAGTAGTATAAAACAGGGGCCGGGAAACACCATATATTTT
TRBJ2-2 | TRBD2 | TRBV29-1 | . | CSAGRVAGGGTGELFF | TGCAGCGCCGGAAGGGTAGCGGGAGGGGGCACCGGGGAGCTGTTTTTT
TRBJ1-1 | . | TRBV3-1/TRBV3-2 | . | CASSHATRVAEAFF | TGTGCCAGCAGCCATGCAACCAGGGTCGCTGAAGCTTTCTTT
TRBJ2-5 | TRBD1 | TRBV9 | . | CATSRTGAEETQYF | TGTGCCACATCCAGGACAGGGGCCGAAGAGACCCAGTACTTC
TRBJ2-7 | . | TRBV21-1 | once | CASSKNSASGSARREQYF | TGTGCCAGCAGCAAAAACTCGGCTAGCGGGAGTGCCAGGCGCGAGCAGTACTTC
TRBJ1-1 | . | TRBV5-5 | . | CASSREVRKDTEAFF | TGTGCCAGCAGCAGGGAGGTGAGGAAGGACACTGAAGCTTTCTTT
TRBJ1-2 | TRBD1 | TRBV7-8 | . | CASSFSGTGGGYTF | TGTGCCAGCAGCTTCTCCGGGACAGGGGGTGGCTACACCTTC
TRBJ2-1 | TRBD2 | TRBV10-1 | . | CASSEGLAGNEQFF | TGCGCCAGCAGTGAGGGACTAGCTGGGAATGAGCAGTTCTTC
TRBJ2-3 | TRBD1 | TRBV5-1 | . | CASSQGQVLDTQYF | TGCGCCAGCAGCCAAGGACAGGTACTGGATACGCAGTATTTT
TRBJ2-5 | TRBD2 | TRBV5-4 | . | CASSLGWLAGGQGTQYF | TGTGCCAGCAGCTTGGGGTGGCTAGCGGGAGGGCAAGGGACCCAGTACTTC
TRBJ2-1 | TRBD1 | TRBV28 | . | CASSPGQGRYNEQFF | TGTGCCAGCAGTCCAGGACAGGGGAGATACAATGAGCAGTTCTTC
TRBJ1-4 | . | TRBV5-4 | few | CASSLTSNEKLFF | TGTGCCAGCAGCTTGACTTCAAATGAAAAACTGTTTTTT
TRBJ2-1 | TRBD2 | TRBV30 | . | CAWSVVAGVNEQFF | TGTGCCTGGAGTGTAGTAGCGGGAGTCAATGAGCAGTTCTTC
TRBJ2-5 | TRBD1 | TRBV24-1 | . | CATSDSRRGQGGQETQYF | TGTGCCACCAGTGATTCACGGCGGGGACAGGGGGGTCAAGAGACCCAGTACTTC
TRBJ1-4 | TRBD1 | TRBV30 | . | CAWSLTGTGNEKLFF | TGTGCCTGGAGTCTCACCGGGACAGGGAATGAAAAACTGTTTTTT
TRBJ1-2 | TRBD1 | TRBV3-1/TRBV3-2 | once | CASSQVDRGISGYTF | TGTGCCAGCAGCCAAGTAGACAGGGGTATTAGTGGCTACACCTTC
TRBJ2-2 | TRBD1 | TRBV23-1 | . | CASSHLGQVDTGELFF | TGCGCCAGCAGTCACCTCGGACAGGTGGACACCGGGGAGCTGTTTTTT
TRBJ1-2 | . | TRBV4-1 | . | CASSQEGAAGLLYGYTF | TGCGCCAGCAGCCAAGAGGGTGCTGCCGGACTCCTTTATGGCTACACCTTC
TRBJ2-1 | . | TRBV9 | . | CASSVVADSYNEQFF | TGTGCCAGCAGCGTAGTAGCGGACTCCTACAATGAGCAGTTCTTC
TRBJ2-1 | TRBD2 | TRBV27 | . | CASSPPTWGSSGHNEQFF | TGTGCCAGCAGTCCACCCACTTGGGGGTCTAGCGGTCACAATGAGCAGTTCTTC
TRBJ2-2 | TRBD2 | TRBV19 | . | CASSIGLANTGELFF | TGTGCCAGTAGTATTGGACTAGCGAACACCGGGGAGCTGTTTTTT
TRBJ1-4 | TRBD1 | TRBV2 | . | CAGCRDRGEKLFF | TGTGCCGGATGCCGGGACAGGGGTGAAAAACTGTTTTTT
TRBJ1-2 | TRBD1 | TRBV2 | . | CAGGLQGAYGYTF | TGTGCCGGAGGGCTCCAGGGGGCGTATGGCTACACCTTC
TRBJ1-2 | TRBD1 | TRBV7-3 | . | CASSPGQGMEYGYTF | TGTGCCAGCAGCCCCGGACAGGGGATGGAATATGGCTACACCTTC
TRBJ1-6 | . | TRBV30 | few | CAWSSKKTIGSPLHF | TGTGCCTGGAGTTCAAAGAAGACTATAGGGTCACCCCTCCACTTT
TRBJ1-2 | . | TRBV2 | few | CASSDEGHRYGYTF | TGTGCCAGCAGTGATGAGGGACACAGGTATGGCTACACCTTC
TRBJ2-7 | TRBD1 | TRBV6-1 | . | CASSEGGTGVQYF | TGTGCCAGCAGTGAAGGGGGGACAGGGGTGCAGTACTTC
TRBJ2-7 | TRBD1 | TRBV10-2 | . | CASSLRTGNNEQYF | TGCGCCAGCAGCCTACGGACAGGGAACAACGAGCAGTACTTC
TRBJ1-5 | TRBD1 | TRBV2 | . | CASRAGQGARSNQPQHF | TGTGCCAGCAGGGCTGGACAGGGGGCGAGAAGCAATCAGCCCCAGCATTTT
TRBJ2-1 | . | TRBV2 | . | CASSEWGGNNEQFF | TGTGCCAGCAGTGAATGGGGCGGGAACAATGAGCAGTTCTTC
TRBJ2-3 | TRBD2 | TRBV10-1 | . | CASQRELPDTQYF | TGCGCCAGCCAGCGGGAGCTCCCAGATACGCAGTATTTT
TRBJ2-1 | TRBD1 | TRBV5-4 | . | CASSETGQGGEQFF | TGTGCCAGCAGCGAAACGGGACAGGGAGGTGAGCAGTTCTTC
TRBJ2-1 | TRBD2 | TRBV6-5 | . | CASSHSGRGNEQFF | TGTGCCAGCAGTCATAGCGGGAGAGGGAATGAGCAGTTCTTC
TRBJ2-1 | . | TRBV5-1 | . | CASSLVYNEQFF | TGCGCCAGCAGCTTGGTATACAATGAGCAGTTCTTC
TRBJ2-2 | . | TRBV28 | few | CASSPAQLARGSTGELFF | TGTGCCAGCAGCCCTGCCCAACTAGCACGAGGGTCCACCGGGGAGCTGTTTTTT
TRBJ2-5 | . | TRBV6-5 | . | CASSNHGLSQETQYF | TGTGCCAGCAGCAACCATGGACTCTCACAAGAGACCCAGTACTTC
TRBJ2-1 | . | TRBV7-3 | . | CASSLLPPNRAGGNEQFF | TGTGCCAGCAGCTTACTCCCCCCAAACAGGGCCGGCGGAAATGAGCAGTTCTTC
TRBJ2-5 | TRBD2 | TRBV5-5 | . | CASSPTGTSGLQETQYF | TGTGCCAGCAGCCCGACCGGGACTAGCGGCTTACAAGAGACCCAGTACTTC
TRBJ2-2 | . | TRBV30 | . | CAWSARVSGELFF | TGTGCCTGGAGTGCCAGGGTGTCTGGGGAGCTGTTTTTT
TRBJ1-1 | TRBD1 | TRBV7-2 | . | CASSLATGWNTEAFF | TGTGCCAGCAGCTTAGCGACAGGGTGGAACACTGAAGCTTTCTTT
TRBJ2-5 | . | TRBV5-1 | . | CASAQQLGHRETQYF | TGCGCCAGCGCCCAGCAGCTTGGACATCGGGAGACCCAGTACTTC
TRBJ2-3 | . | TRBV21-1 | . | CASSNVAGGATDTQYF | .
TRBJ1-1 | . | TRBV5-1 | . | CASSSSGLTEAFF | TGCGCCAGCAGCTCCTCGGGACTCACTGAAGCTTTCTTT